The following is a TCR beta chain sequence with its context. What it recognizes is unknown. The data were obtained in a study of neoadjuvant anti-PD-1 for oral cavity cancer. Overall study: Before surgery, most patients got three to four biweekly 3 mg/kg nivolumab doses. Study-level points and caveats: Pretreatment Treg/Th17 ratio correlated inversely with post-treatment tumor clonality.

CDR3 size: 16 residues. The trim removed 2 bases at V and 3 bases at J, leaving 7 bases unmatched. Germline CDR1 SGHDT, CDR2 YYEEEE. The table came from immunoSEQ multiplex PCR; TCRdb's copy has only in-frame clones and leaves some out. The table shows around 65,000 clones, with 70% to 90% occurring only once. The time point was: after neoadjuvant nivolumab, at surgical resection. Cohort: HPV-negative, locally advanced oral cavity squamous cell carcinoma patients. This TCR came from a person aged 40 to 85 with oral cavity squamous cell carcinoma. The chain recombines TRBV5-6 with TRBJ2-3; 9 positions agree with TRBD2. Sequencing used PBMCs, obtained after nivolumab (anti-PD-1) treatment. The CDR3 reads CASSLSAGGGTDTQYF. Here the CDR3 DNA reads TGTGCCAGCAGCTTATCTGCGGGAGGGGGGACAGATACGCAGTATTTT. The full variable domain, with the rest looked up from reference TRBV5-6 and TRBJ2-3, is DAGVTQSPTHLIKTRGQQVTLRCSPKSGHDTVSWYQQALGQGPQFIFQYYEEEERQRGNFPDRFSGHQFPNYSSELNVNALLLGDSALYLCASSLSAGGGTDTQYFGPGTRLTVL.